Listed here are 20 T cell receptor beta chains from one sample, sequenced in a study of CD8 T cells in ankylosing spondylitis. From the 5' RACE reads, TCRdb called clonotypes with MiXCR, one entry per CDR3 protein. The sample includes 200,000 to 300,000 distinct CDR3 sequences, approximately 9% of them seen just once. Sequencing was done on a sample of blood, either unsorted or a sorted T cell fraction (not recorded which). The receptors originated from a male donor with ankylosing spondylitis or in good health (not recorded which).

This clonotype was seen only a few times. The genes are TRBV10-3 and TRBJ1-2, with TRBD1 as a possible D gene (5 bases). Trimming removed 2 bases at V and 8 bases at J, with 12 bases between. The CDR3 loop spans 13 amino acids. Per germline, CDR1 ENHRY and CDR2 SYGVKD. The CDR3 bases are TGTGCCATCAGTGAGGCAGGGAATTTGGGCTACACCTTC. Its protein is CAISEAGNLGYTF.

This clonotype was counted between two and nine times. The rearrangement joins TRBV18 to TRBJ2-1; 8 bases fit TRBD2. This CDR3 region has 15 residues. V was clipped by 3 bases and J by 4 bases; unmatched bases: 5. Germline-derived CDR1 and CDR2 are KGHSH and LQKENI. In DNA form, the CDR3 reads TGTGCCAGCTCACCGTCAAGCGGGGGTTACAATGAGCAGTTCTTC. Protein sequence: CASSPSSGGYNEQFF.

This clonotype was seen many times. The chain employs TRBV5-6 and TRBJ2-2, with D uncertain. This CDR3 has 14 amino acids. V lost 0 bases to trimming and J lost 2 bases, with 5 bases between them. Germline V gene data show CDR1 as SGHDT and CDR2 as YYEEEE. CDR3 DNA: TGTGCCAGCAGCTTGGTCTTAAACACCGGGGAGCTGTTTTTT. Translated: CASSLVLNTGELFF. Combining the CDR3 with reference TRBV5-6 and TRBJ2-2 gives the whole variable domain DAGVTQSPTHLIKTRGQQVTLRCSPKSGHDTVSWYQQALGQGPQFIFQYYEEEERQRGNFPDRFSGHQFPNYSSELNVNALLLGDSALYLCASSLVLNTGELFFGEGSRLTVL.

In its sample, this clonotype was seen many times. This chain connects TRBV3-1 to TRBJ1-2; D uncertain. Germline-derived CDR1 and CDR2 are LGHDT and YNNKEL (reference sequence). This CDR3 has 12 amino acids. Trimming stripped 0 bases from V and 6 bases from J, with 5 bases between. CDR3 nucleotide sequence: TGTGCCAGCAGCCAAGAGGCAGATGGCTACACCTTC. Protein: CASSQEADGYTF. Full variable domain (remainder filled in from reference TRBV3-1 and TRBJ1-2): DTAVSQTPKYLVTQMGNDKSIKCEQNLGHDTMYWYKQDSKKFLKIMFSYNNKELIINETVPNRFSPKSPDKAHLNLHINSLELGDSAVYFCASSQEADGYTFGSGTRLTVV.

This clonotype was seen a few times. V usage is TRBV7-2 and J usage is TRBJ2-7; a weak D match, TRBD2 (6 bases). The CDR3 covers 15 residues. Germline V gives CDR1 SGHTA, CDR2 FQGNSA. Trimming stripped 5 bases from V and 1 base from J, with 15 bases between. CDR3 sequence reads: CASSAAKGGSYEQYF. CDR3 nucleotides: TGTGCCAGCAGCGCTGCCAAGGGAGGATCCTACGAGCAGTACTTC.

Only a few counts were recorded for this clonotype. The genes are TRBV27 and TRBJ2-3, with D perhaps given as TRBD1 or TRBD2 (5 bases each). CDR3 length: 15 residues. V gave up 8 bases and J gave up 2 bases, with 17 bases separating them. The germline gives CDR1 MNHEY, CDR2 SMNVEV (reference sequence). CDR3 in DNA: TGTGCCAGCCCCTGCAGGGACGGGGACACAGATACGCAGTATTTT. This codes for CASPCRDGDTDTQYF.

This clonotype was seen at least ten times. DNA for the CDR3: TGTGCCAGCAGCTTAGGGACAGGGGGCAGCGAGACCCAGTACTTC. It specifies CASSLGTGGSETQYF. This chain uses TRBV7-2 with TRBJ2-5; 11 nucleotides line up with TRBD1. Trimming took 1 base from V and 5 from J; bases not matched to a gene: 3. This CDR3 has 15 amino acids. Germline CDR1 SGHTA, CDR2 FQGNSA. Filled out from reference TRBV7-2 and TRBJ2-5, the complete variable domain reads GAGVSQSPSNKVTEKGKDVELRCDPISGHTALYWYRQSLGQGLEFLIYFQGNSAPDKSGLPSDRFSAERTGGSVSTLTIQRTQQEDSAVYLCASSLGTGGSETQYFGPGTRLLVL.

This clonotype has at least ten counts. V is TRBV20-1 and J is TRBJ1-2; 7 bases line up with TRBD1. The germline V gene has CDR1 DFQATT and CDR2 SNEGSKA (reference sequence). The CDR3 runs 14 residues. V lost 1 base, J lost 8 bases, and 10 bases stayed unmatched. CDR3 DNA: TGCAGTGCTAGAGCTCTGAAGGGGGCTCGGGGCTACACCTTC. It codes for CSARALKGARGYTF.

The table lists this clonotype with many counts. V gene TRBV10-3 combines with J gene TRBJ2-1; 10 nucleotides agree with TRBD2. J lost 5 bases, V lost 0 bases, and 16 bases had no gene match. The CDR3 contains 20 residues. CDR1 and CDR2 (germline): ENHRY, SYGVKD. The CDR3 is CAISESLTGLAGEGDNEQFF. CDR3 DNA: TGTGCCATCAGTGAGTCCCTTACCGGGCTAGCGGGAGAGGGGGACAATGAGCAGTTCTTC.

This clonotype was counted many times. The chain's CDR3 is CSARDAGMGTDTQYF. The CDR3, as DNA: TGCAGTGCTAGAGATGCAGGGATGGGCACAGATACGCAGTATTTT. The chain couples TRBV20-1 to TRBJ2-3; D perhaps matches TRBD1 (5 bases). The CDR3 has 15 residues. Germline CDR1 reads DFQATT; CDR2 reads SNEGSKA (reference sequence). The V end lost 0 bases, the J end lost 1 base, and 11 bases lay between the germline ends.

This clonotype was detected a few times. The genes are TRBV18 and TRBJ1-1; unclear D gene. This CDR3 is built from 15 residues. The germline gives CDR1 KGHSH, CDR2 LQKENI. Trimming shortened V by 2 bases and J by 0 bases, and 10 bases separated the two germline ends. Here the CDR3 reads CASSPAGSLNTEAFF. In nucleotides, the CDR3 is TGTGCCAGCTCACCAGCGGGGTCCCTGAACACTGAAGCTTTCTTT.

In its sample, this clonotype was seen many times. This chain connects TRBV12-3 or TRBV12-4 to TRBJ1-5, with D possibly being TRBD1 (5 bases). This CDR3 has 14 residues. The V end was cut by 2 bases, the J end by 3 bases, with 8 bases between. The CDR3 protein is CASSLSGTNQPQHF. The CDR3 DNA reads TGTGCCAGCAGTTTATCAGGGACCAATCAGCCCCAGCATTTT.

Ten or more counts support this clonotype. For the CDR3, the DNA is TGTGCCTCCGGACAGGGGGTAAATTCACCCCTCCACTTT. Encoded protein: CASGQGVNSPLHF. This sequence joins TRBV19 and TRBJ1-6, with 10 bases lining up with TRBD1. CDR1 and CDR2 from the germline V gene are LNHDA and SQIVND (reference sequence). Trimming removed 11 bases from V and 7 bases from J; junction bases left unmatched: 5. This CDR3 spans 13 amino acids. Based on the CDR3 plus reference TRBV19 and TRBJ1-6, the full variable domain is DGGITQSPKYLFRKEGQNVTLSCEQNLNHDAMYWYRQDPGQGLRLIYYSQIVNDFQKGDIAEGYSVSREKKESFPLTVTSAQKNPTAFYLCASGQGVNSPLHFGNGTRLTVT.

This clonotype showed up many times. CDR3 sequence reads: CASSPRRGSYEQYF. In nucleotides, the CDR3 is TGTGCCAGCAGCCCCCGGCGGGGGTCCTACGAGCAGTACTTC. The chain combines TRBV6-2 or TRBV6-3 with TRBJ2-7; 7 nucleotides line up with TRBD2. CDR3 size: 14 residues. Trimming cost V 6 bases and J 1 base; bases outside gene matches: 6. In germline, CDR1 is MNHEY, CDR2 SVGEGT.

In this sample, this clonotype turned up many times. This chain links TRBV10-3 with TRBJ2-2, with D tentatively TRBD2 (5 bases). CDR3 length equals 14 residues. The V end lost 7 bases, the J end lost 3 bases, and 12 bases lay between the germline ends. Germline CDR1 is ENHRY and CDR2 is SYGVKD. CDR3 in DNA: TGTGCCATCATGAGCCACGGGGACACCGGGGAGCTGTTTTTT. It is translated as CAIMSHGDTGELFF.

This clonotype was detected a few times. This sequence joins TRBV9 and TRBJ2-3; D remains unclear. The CDR3 has 14 residues. V lost 0 bases, J lost 1 base, and 6 bases lay in between. CDR1 is SGDLS, CDR2 YYNGEE, per germline. The CDR3: CASSVATGTDTQYF. The CDR3 nucleotides read TGTGCCAGCAGCGTAGCTACTGGCACAGATACGCAGTATTTT.

This clonotype was seen many times. Here the CDR3 DNA reads TGTGCCAGCAGTGATAGACTCGCCTATAATTCACCCCTCCACTTT. This gives the protein CASSDRLAYNSPLHF. The chain couples TRBV2 to TRBJ1-6; D is ambiguous. V shed 3 bases and J shed 2 bases, with 8 bases lying between them. Germline CDR1 is SNHLY and CDR2 is FYNNEI. The CDR3 is 15 amino acids. Together with reference TRBV2 and TRBJ1-6, the CDR3 gives the full variable domain: EPEVTQTPSHQVTQMGQEVILRCVPISNHLYFYWYRQILGQKVEFLVSFYNNEISEKSEIFDDQFSVERPDGSNFTLKIRSTKLEDSAMYFCASSDRLAYNSPLHFGNGTRLTVT.

The table lists this clonotype with many counts. This sequence joins TRBV6-1 and TRBJ2-6; 12 bases agree with TRBD1. With V trimmed by 6 bases and J by 6 bases, 3 bases remained unmatched. The germline gives CDR1 MNHNS, CDR2 SASEGT. This CDR3 region has 15 residues. DNA of the CDR3: TGTGCCAGCAGCCTGGGACAGGGGGCGGCCAACGTCCTGACTTTC. It is translated as CASSLGQGAANVLTF.

In its sample, this clonotype was seen many times. This chain uses TRBV6-1 with TRBJ2-7; 9 bases align to TRBD2. Germline V lookup: CDR1 MNHNS, CDR2 SASEGT. The CDR3 has 14 amino acids. V shed 7 bases, J shed 7 bases, and the junction held 11 bases outside the gene matches. Here the CDR3 reads CASKPSGRRREQYF. CDR3 coding DNA: TGTGCCAGCAAACCGAGCGGGAGGAGAAGGGAGCAGTACTTC.

Ten or more counts support this clonotype. The V and J genes are TRBV6-2 or TRBV6-3 and TRBJ2-1, with 7 nucleotides matching TRBD2. Germline assignment: CDR1 MNHEY and CDR2 SVGEGT. V was pared by 4 bases and J by 9 bases, with 12 bases of the junction left unmatched. This CDR3 is built from 15 residues. The CDR3 coding sequence is TGTGCCAGCAGTTCTACCCCAGCGGGAATGGGTGAGCAGTTCTTC. It codes for CASSSTPAGMGEQFF.